These 9 T cell receptor beta chains share one sample of origin, sequenced in a study of OX40 agonist ivuxolimab in advanced cancers. The protocol was immunoSEQ multiplex PCR, while the TCRdb copy is restricted to in-frame clones and leaves out a portion. The sample lists some 45,000 clones, approximately 83% occurring once. The material sequenced was CD4+ or CD8+ T cells sorted from blood, taken in a trial of the OX40 agonist ivuxolimab. The source is an adult with an advanced solid tumor such as melanoma, head and neck, liver or kidney cancer.

The J gene is TRBJ2-6, the V gene TRBV5-3; 8 nucleotides agree with TRBD1. Being an ORF, TRBV5-3 has a function that is uncertain. The CDR3 runs 16 residues. The CDR3 here is CGRSGTGLSGANVLTF. Here the CDR3 DNA reads TGTGGCCGATCCGGGACAGGACTCTCTGGGGCCAACGTCCTGACTTTC.

The gene calls are TRBV18 and TRBJ2-3, with D perhaps matching TRBD2 (6 bases). The germline V gene has CDR1 KGHSH and CDR2 LQKENI. Trimming pared 3 bases from V and 5 bases from J, leaving 9 bases between. CDR3 length: 13 amino acids. The CDR3 DNA is TGTGCCAGCTCACCTGGGGGAGGAGATACGCAGTATTTT. Its translation: CASSPGGGDTQYF.

The gene calls are TRBV29-1 and TRBJ1-3; D is unresolved. V was cut by 1 base and J by 8 bases, with 9 bases left in between. Per germline, CDR1 SQVTM and CDR2 ANQGSEA. This CDR3 has 12 residues. The CDR3 protein is CSVEGVDYTIYF. The CDR3, as DNA: TGCAGCGTTGAAGGGGTTGATTACACCATATATTTT.

CDR3 DNA sequence: TGTGCCAGCAGCTTATGGGCAGGGAAGAATGAGCAGTTCTTC. Amino acid sequence: CASSLWAGKNEQFF. The rearrangement links TRBV7-2 to TRBJ2-1; D possibly corresponds to TRBD1 (5 bases). The CDR3 runs to 14 residues. V was shortened by 2 bases and J by 7 bases, with 12 bases between the two germline ends. In germline, CDR1 is SGHTA, CDR2 FQGNSA.

The gene calls are TRBV7-2 and TRBJ2-5; tentatively, D is TRBD2 (7 bases). V was cut by 1 base and J by 5 bases, with 14 bases left in between. CDR1 is SGHTA, CDR2 FQGNSA, per germline. The CDR3 is 15 amino acids. The CDR3 coding sequence is TGTGCCAGCAGCTTAGAAAAGGGGGGGTTTGAGACCCAGTACTTC. Its translation is CASSLEKGGFETQYF.

The chain joins TRBV18 to TRBJ1-3; D possibly corresponds to TRBD1 (6 bases). The length of the CDR3 is 13 residues. From germline, CDR1 is KGHSH and CDR2 LQKENI. With 3 bases removed from V and 8 bases from J, the gap between germline ends came to 11 bases. The CDR3 protein is CASSPGQGDTIYF. For the CDR3, the DNA is TGTGCCAGCTCACCGGGACAAGGCGACACCATATATTTT. Variable domain in full (rest from reference TRBV18 and TRBJ1-3): NAGVMQNPRHLVRRRGQEARLRCSPMKGHSHVYWYRQLPEEGLKFMVYLQKENIIDESGMPKERFSAEFPKEGPSILRIQQVVRGDSAAYFCASSPGQGDTIYFGEGSWLTVV.

The V gene is TRBV30, the J gene TRBJ1-2; D gene uncertain. Looked up from germline, CDR1 is GTSNPN and CDR2 is SVGIG (reference sequence). Trimming removed 4 bases from V and 1 base from J, with 13 bases in between. This CDR3 spans 14 amino acids. The CDR3 DNA sequence: TGTGCCTGGATCCCGCTTCAGCGTAACTATGGCTACACCTTC. Translating gives CAWIPLQRNYGYTF. Supplemented by reference TRBV30 and TRBJ1-2, the full variable domain reads SQTIHQWPATLVQPVGSPLSLECTVEGTSNPNLYWYRQAAGRGLQLLFYSVGIGQISSEVPQNLSASRPQDRQFILSSKKLLLSDSGFYLCAWIPLQRNYGYTFGSGTRLTVV.

The genes are TRBV2 and TRBJ2-1, with D hard to call. Germline V gene data show CDR1 as SNHLY and CDR2 as FYNNEI. Between the trimmed V and J ends, which lost 0 bases and 14 bases, there was a span of 14 bases. CDR3 length equals 13 residues. The DNA of the CDR3 is TGTGCCAGCAGTGAAGCCCTTAGTGGGATGGAGTTCTTC. It is translated as CASSEALSGMEFF.

The chain links TRBV29-1 to TRBJ2-1; 11 bases fit TRBD2. CDR3 length: 13 residues. The ends lost 4 bases at V and 10 bases at J; junction bases unmatched: 6. Germline CDR1 reads SQVTM; CDR2 reads ANQGSEA. The CDR3 spells CSVAMGTSGEQFF. Here the CDR3 DNA reads TGCAGCGTTGCCATGGGGACTAGCGGAGAGCAGTTCTTC.